The sequence of this T cell receptor (beta chain) was determined in a study of T cell repertoires in cytomegalovirus infection. Across the whole study: Peptides in the study included HLA-C-restricted and HLA-B-restricted CMV epitopes. CMV infection and matching HLA type were both indicated by public TCR beta signatures. General study findings and limits: What dominated the ex vivo response were HLA-C-restricted CMV-specific TCR beta clonotypes.

Points on this clonotype: Its cognate antigen is unknown.

TCRdb recomputed calls from the reads with MiXCR, one row per CDR3 protein. The table records about 160,000 distinct CDR3 sequences, roughly a fifth of them present only once. This CDR3 region has 15 residues. Germline V gene data show CDR1 as LNHNV and CDR2 as YYDKDF (reference sequence). The trim removed 1 base at V and 5 bases at J, leaving 7 bases unmatched. The rearrangement joins TRBV15 to TRBJ1-2; 7 bases are a match to TRBD1. The TCR was taken from a human donor in good health (CMV status not recorded). Some clones in this sample may be carry-over from other donors' samples. The sample was CD8+ T cells from cultured PBMCs, taken from culture after CMV antigen stimulation. CDR3 region: CATSRVGDSGYGYTF. DNA of the CDR3: TGTGCCACCAGCAGAGTCGGGGACAGTGGATATGGCTACACCTTC.